The T cell receptor beta chain described here comes from a study of shared clonotypes between healthy human individuals. Whole-study context: Per donor, three plates held CD4 naive cells, three held CD4 memory, two held CD8 naive and one held CD8 memory.

The protocol was immunoSEQ multiplex PCR, while the TCRdb copy is restricted to in-frame clones and leaves out a portion. The table has 2 million to 2.5 million clones, approximately 95% seen once. Of note for this clone: What it recognizes is unknown.

General observations from the study: Among donors, sharing of clonotypes was expected to be affected by sequencing depth.

A CD45RA+ naive subset and a CD45RA-negative memory subset were split from CD4+ cells. Sequenced material: naive CD4+ T cells from PBMCs. The subset: CD45RA+ positively selected. This clonotype was sampled from a young man in good health. Some clones in this sample may be carry-over from other donors' samples.

CDR3 DNA: TGTGCCAGCAGCGTAGCTACGTCGGATACGCAGTATTTT. As protein: CASSVATSDTQYF. The chain employs TRBV9 and TRBJ2-3, with D unclear. CDR1 is SGDLS and CDR2 is YYNGEE in the germline V gene. Trimming shortened V by 0 bases and J by 6 bases, and 8 bases separated the two germline ends. This CDR3 is 13 amino acids long.